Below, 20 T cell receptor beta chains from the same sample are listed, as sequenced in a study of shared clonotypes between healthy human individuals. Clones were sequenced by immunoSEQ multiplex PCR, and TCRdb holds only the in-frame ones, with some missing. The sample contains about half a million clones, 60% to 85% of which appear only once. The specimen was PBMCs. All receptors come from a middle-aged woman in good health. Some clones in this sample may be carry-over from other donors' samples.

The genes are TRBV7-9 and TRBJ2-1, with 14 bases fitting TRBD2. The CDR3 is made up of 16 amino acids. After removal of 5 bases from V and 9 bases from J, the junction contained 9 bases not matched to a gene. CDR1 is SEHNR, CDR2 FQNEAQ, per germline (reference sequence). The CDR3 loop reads CASSTTGTSGSGEQFF. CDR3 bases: TGTGCCAGCAGCACAACCGGGACTAGCGGGAGTGGTGAGCAGTTCTTC.

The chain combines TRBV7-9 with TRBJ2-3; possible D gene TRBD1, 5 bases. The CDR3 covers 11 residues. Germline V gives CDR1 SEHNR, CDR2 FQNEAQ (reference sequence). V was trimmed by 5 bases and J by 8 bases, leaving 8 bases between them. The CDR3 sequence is CASSMGPTQYF. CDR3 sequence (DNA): TGTGCCAGCAGCATGGGGCCTACGCAGTATTTT. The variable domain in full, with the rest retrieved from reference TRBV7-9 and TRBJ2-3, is DTGVSQNPRHKITKRGQNVTFRCDPISEHNRLYWYRQTLGQGPEFLTYFQNEAQLEKSRLLSDRFSAERPKGSFSTLEIQRTEQGDSAMYLCASSMGPTQYFGPGTRLTVL.

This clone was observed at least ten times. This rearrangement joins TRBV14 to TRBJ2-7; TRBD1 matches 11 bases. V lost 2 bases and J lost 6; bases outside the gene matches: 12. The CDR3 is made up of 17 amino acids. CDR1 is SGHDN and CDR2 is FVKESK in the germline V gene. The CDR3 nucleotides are TGTGCCAGCAGCCAACTTGGACAGGGGGCCGGGATCCGCGAGCAGTACTTC. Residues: CASSQLGQGAGIREQYF.

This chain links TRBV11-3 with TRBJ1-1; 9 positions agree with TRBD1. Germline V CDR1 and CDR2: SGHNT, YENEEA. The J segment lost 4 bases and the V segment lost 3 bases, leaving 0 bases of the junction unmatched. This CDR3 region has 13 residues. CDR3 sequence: CASSLDRGTEAFF. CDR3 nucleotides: TGTGCCAGCAGCTTGGACAGGGGCACTGAAGCTTTCTTT.

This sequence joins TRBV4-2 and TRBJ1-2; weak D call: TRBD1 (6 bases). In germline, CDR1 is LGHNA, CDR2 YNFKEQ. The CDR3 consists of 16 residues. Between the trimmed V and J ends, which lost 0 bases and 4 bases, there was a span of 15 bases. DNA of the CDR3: TGTGCCAGCAGCCAAGATCCACAGGGACTTCTCTATGGCTACACCTTC. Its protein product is CASSQDPQGLLYGYTF.

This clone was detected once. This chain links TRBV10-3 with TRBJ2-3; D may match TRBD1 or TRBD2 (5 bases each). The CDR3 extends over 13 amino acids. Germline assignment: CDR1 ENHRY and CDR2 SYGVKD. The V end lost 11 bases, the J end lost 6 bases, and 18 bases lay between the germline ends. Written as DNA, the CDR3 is TGTGCCGCCAGTCGGGACCTAGGGGATACGCAGTATTTT. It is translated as CAASRDLGDTQYF.

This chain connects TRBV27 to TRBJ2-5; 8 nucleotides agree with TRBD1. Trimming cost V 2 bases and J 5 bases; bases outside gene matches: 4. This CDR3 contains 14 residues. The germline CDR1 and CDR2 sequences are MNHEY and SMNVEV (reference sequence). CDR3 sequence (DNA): TGTGCCAGCAGTTTAAACAGGGGGAAGGAGACCCAGTACTTC. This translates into CASSLNRGKETQYF.

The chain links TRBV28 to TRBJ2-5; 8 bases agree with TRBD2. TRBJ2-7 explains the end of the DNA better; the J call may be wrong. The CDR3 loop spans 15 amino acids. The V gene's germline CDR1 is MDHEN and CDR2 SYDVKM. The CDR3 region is CASSSAGREAYEQYF. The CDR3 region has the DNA TGTGCCAGCAGTTCGGCTGGGCGGGAGGCCTACGAGCAGTACTTC.

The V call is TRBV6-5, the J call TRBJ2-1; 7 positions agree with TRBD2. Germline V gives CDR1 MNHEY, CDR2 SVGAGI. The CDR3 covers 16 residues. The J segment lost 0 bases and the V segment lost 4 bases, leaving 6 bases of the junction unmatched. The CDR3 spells CASSSSAGTSYNEQFF. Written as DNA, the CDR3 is TGTGCCAGCAGTTCCTCAGCGGGGACCTCCTACAATGAGCAGTTCTTC.

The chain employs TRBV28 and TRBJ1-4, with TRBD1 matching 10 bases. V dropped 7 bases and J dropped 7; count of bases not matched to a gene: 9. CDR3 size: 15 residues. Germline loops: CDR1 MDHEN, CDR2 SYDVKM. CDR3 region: CASTTRGQGTEKLFF. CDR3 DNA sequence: TGTGCCAGCACCACTAGGGGACAGGGGACTGAAAAACTGTTTTTT.

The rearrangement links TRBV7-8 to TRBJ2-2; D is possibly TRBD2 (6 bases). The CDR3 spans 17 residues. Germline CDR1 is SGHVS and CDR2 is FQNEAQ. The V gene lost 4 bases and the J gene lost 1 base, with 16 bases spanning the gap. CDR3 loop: CASSSGLNRVNTGELFF. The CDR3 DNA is TGTGCCAGCAGCTCGGGACTTAATCGCGTGAACACCGGGGAGCTGTTTTTT. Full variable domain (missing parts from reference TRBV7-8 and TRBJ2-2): GAGVSQSPRYKVAKRGQDVALRCDPISGHVSLFWYQQALGQGPEFLTYFQNEAQLDKSGLPSDRFFAERPEGSVSTLKIQRTQQEDSAVYLCASSSGLNRVNTGELFFGEGSRLTVL.

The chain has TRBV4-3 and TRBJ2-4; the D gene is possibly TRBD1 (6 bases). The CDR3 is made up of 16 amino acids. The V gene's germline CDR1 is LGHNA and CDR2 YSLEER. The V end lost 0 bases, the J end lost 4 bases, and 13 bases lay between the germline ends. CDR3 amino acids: CASSQELAGVKNIQYF. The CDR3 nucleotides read TGCGCCAGCAGCCAAGAGTTAGCAGGGGTAAAAAACATTCAGTACTTC.

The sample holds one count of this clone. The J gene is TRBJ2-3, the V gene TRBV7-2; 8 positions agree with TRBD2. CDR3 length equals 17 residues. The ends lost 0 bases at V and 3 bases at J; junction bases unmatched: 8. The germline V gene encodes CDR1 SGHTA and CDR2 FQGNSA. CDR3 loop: CASSLAQGLVGTDTQYF. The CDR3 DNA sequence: TGTGCCAGCAGCTTAGCCCAGGGACTAGTGGGTACAGATACGCAGTATTTT.

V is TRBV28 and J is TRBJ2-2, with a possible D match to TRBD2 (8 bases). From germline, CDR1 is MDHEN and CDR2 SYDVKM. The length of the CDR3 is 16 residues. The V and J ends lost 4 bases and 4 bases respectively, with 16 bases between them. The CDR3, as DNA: TGTGCCAGCAGTTCAGCGGGAGCAGGGGGCACCGGGGAGCTGTTTTTT. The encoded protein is CASSSAGAGGTGELFF.

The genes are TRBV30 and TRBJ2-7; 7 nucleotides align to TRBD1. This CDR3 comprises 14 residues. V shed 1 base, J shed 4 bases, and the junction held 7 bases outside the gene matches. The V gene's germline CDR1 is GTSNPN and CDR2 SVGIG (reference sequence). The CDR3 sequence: CAWSAGRGSYEQYF. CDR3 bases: TGTGCCTGGAGTGCGGGCAGGGGGTCTTACGAGCAGTACTTC.

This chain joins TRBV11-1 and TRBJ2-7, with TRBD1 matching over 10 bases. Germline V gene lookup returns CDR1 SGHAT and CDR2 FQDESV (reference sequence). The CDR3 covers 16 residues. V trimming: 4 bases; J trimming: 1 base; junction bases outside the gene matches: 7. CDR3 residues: CASSSGGTGESYEQYF. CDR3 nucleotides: TGTGCCAGCAGCTCAGGGGGGACAGGGGAATCCTACGAGCAGTACTTC.

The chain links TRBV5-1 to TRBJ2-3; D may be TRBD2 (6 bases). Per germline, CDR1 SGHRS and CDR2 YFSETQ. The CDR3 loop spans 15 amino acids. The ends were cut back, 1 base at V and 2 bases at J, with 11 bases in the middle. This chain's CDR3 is CASSLRGLHTDTQYF. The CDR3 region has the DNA TGCGCCAGCAGCTTGAGGGGACTCCACACAGATACGCAGTATTTT.

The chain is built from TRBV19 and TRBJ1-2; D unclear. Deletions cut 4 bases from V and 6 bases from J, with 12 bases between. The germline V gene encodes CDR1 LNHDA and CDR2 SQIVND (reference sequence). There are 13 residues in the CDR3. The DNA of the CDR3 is TGTGCCAGTAGTAAGGGATTACTCCATGGCTACACCTTC. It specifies CASSKGLLHGYTF.

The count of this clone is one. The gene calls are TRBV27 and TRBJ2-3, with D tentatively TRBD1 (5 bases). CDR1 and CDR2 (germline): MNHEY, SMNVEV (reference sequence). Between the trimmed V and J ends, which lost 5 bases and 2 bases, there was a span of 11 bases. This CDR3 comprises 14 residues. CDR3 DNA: TGTGCCAGCAGTCCGACAGTAAACACAGATACGCAGTATTTT. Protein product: CASSPTVNTDTQYF.

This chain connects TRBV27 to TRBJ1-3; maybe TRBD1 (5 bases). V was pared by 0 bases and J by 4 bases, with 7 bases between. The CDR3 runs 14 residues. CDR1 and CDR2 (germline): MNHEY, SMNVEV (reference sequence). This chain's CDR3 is CASSLSGGGNTIYF. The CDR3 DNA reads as TGTGCCAGCAGTTTATCGGGGGGGGGAAACACCATATATTTT.